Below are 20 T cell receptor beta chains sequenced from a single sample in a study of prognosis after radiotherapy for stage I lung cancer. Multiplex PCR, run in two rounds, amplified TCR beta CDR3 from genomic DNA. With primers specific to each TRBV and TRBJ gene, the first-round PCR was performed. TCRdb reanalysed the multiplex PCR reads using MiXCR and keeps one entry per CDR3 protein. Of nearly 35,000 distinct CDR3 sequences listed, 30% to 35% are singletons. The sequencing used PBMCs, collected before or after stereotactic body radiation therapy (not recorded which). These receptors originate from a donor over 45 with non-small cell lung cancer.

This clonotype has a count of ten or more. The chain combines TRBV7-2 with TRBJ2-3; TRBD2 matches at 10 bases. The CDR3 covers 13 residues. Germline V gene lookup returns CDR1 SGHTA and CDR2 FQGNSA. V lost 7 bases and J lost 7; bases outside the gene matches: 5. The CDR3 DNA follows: TGTGCCAGCAAGCGGGGGGGCTTAAATACGCAGTATTTT. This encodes CASKRGGLNTQYF. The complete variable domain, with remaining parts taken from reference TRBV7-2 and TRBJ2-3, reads GAGVSQSPSNKVTEKGKDVELRCDPISGHTALYWYRQSLGQGLEFLIYFQGNSAPDKSGLPSDRFSAERTGGSVSTLTIQRTQQEDSAVYLCASKRGGLNTQYFGPGTRLTVL.

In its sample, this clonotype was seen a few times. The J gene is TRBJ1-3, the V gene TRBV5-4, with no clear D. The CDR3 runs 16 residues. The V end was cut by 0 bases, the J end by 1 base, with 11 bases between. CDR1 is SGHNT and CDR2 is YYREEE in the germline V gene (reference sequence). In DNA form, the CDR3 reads TGTGCCAGCAGCTTGGGGAGTTTCGGGTCTGGAAACACCATATATTTT. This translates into CASSLGSFGSGNTIYF.

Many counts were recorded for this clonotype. CDR3 nucleotide sequence: TGCAGTGCTAGAGACCGGGACAGGGGGCGACCCGGGGAGCTGTTTTTT. Amino acids: CSARDRDRGRPGELFF. The genes are TRBV20-1 and TRBJ2-2, with 12 positions matching TRBD1. Per germline, CDR1 DFQATT and CDR2 SNEGSKA (reference sequence). With V trimmed by 0 bases and J by 6 bases, 5 bases remained unmatched. This CDR3 is 16 amino acids long.

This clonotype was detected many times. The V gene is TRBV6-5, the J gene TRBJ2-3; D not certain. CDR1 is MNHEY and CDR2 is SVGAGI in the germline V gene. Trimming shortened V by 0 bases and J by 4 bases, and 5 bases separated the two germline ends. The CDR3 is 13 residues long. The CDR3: CASSYSGADTQYF. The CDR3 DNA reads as TGTGCCAGCAGTTACTCTGGGGCAGATACGCAGTATTTT.

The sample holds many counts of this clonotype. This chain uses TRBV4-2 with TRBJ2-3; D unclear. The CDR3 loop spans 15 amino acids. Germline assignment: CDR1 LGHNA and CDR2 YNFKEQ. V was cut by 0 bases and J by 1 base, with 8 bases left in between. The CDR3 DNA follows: TGTGCCAGCAGCCAAGAACGGAGAGGCACAGATACGCAGTATTTT. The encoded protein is CASSQERRGTDTQYF.

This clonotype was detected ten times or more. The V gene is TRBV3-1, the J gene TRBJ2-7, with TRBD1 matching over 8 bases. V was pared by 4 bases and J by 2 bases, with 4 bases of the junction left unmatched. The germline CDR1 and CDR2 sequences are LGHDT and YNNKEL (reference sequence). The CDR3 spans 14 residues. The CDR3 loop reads CASSRTGWAYEQYF. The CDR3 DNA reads TGTGCCAGCAGCCGGACAGGGTGGGCCTACGAGCAGTACTTC.

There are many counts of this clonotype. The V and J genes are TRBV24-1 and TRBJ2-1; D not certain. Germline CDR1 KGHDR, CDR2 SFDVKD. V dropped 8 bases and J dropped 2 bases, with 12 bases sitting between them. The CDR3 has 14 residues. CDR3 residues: CATTPLLTYNEQFF. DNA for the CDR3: TGTGCCACCACCCCTTTGTTGACCTACAATGAGCAGTTCTTC.

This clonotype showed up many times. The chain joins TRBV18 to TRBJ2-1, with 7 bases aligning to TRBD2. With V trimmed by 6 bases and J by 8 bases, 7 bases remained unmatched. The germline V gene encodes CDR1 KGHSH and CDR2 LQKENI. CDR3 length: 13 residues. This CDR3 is CASSLGRGDEQFF. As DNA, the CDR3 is TGTGCCAGCTCCCTGGGGAGGGGTGATGAGCAGTTCTTC.

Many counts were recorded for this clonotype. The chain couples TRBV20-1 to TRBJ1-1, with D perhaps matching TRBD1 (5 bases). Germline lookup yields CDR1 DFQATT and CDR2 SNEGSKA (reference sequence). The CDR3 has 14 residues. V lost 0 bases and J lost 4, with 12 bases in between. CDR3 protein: CSAREVGGSTEAFF. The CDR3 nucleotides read TGCAGTGCTAGAGAGGTCGGGGGTTCCACTGAAGCTTTCTTT.

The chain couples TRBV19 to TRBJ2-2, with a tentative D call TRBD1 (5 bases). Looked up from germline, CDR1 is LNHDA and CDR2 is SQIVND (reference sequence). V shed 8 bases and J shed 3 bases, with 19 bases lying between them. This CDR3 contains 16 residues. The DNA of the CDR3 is TGTGCCAGTGCTCCCGGATCCAGGGCGGACACCGGGGAGCTGTTTTTT. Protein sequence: CASAPGSRADTGELFF.

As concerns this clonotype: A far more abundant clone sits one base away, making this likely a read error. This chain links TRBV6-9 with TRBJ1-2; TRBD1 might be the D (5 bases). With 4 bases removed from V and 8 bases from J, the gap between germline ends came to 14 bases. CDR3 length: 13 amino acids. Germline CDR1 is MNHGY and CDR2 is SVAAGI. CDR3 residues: CASSLGGGWGYTF. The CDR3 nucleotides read TGTGCCAGCAGTTTAGGCGGGGGGTGGGGCTACACCTTC.

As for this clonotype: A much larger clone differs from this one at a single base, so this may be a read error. Here the CDR3 reads CATSERVDTQYF. The CDR3 DNA follows: TGTGCCACCAGTGAACGGGTGGATACGCAGTATTTT. This chain connects TRBV24-1 to TRBJ2-3; D gene uncertain. Germline CDR1 is KGHDR and CDR2 is SFDVKD. The CDR3 loop spans 12 amino acids. The V end was cut by 4 bases, the J end by 6 bases, with 7 bases between.

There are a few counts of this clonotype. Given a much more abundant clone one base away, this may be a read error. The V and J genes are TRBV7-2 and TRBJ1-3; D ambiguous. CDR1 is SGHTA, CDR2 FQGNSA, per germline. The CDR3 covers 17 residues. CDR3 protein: CASRLAGRARSGNTIYF. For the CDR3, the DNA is TGTGCCAGCAGGTTAGCTGGAAGGGCACGCTCTGGAAACACCATATATTTT.

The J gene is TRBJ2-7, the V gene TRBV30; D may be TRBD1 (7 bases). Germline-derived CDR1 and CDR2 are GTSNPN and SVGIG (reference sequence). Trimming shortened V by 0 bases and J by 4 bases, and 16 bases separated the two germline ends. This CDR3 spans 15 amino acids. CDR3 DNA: TGTGCCTGGAGTGTACGAGGGCAGGGGGGTTACGAGCAGTACTTC. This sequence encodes CAWSVRGQGGYEQYF.

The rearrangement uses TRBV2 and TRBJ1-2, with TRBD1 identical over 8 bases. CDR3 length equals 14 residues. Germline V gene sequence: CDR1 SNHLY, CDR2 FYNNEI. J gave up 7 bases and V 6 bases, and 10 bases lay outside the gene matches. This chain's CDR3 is CASRTSDRVGGYTF. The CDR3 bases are TGTGCCAGCAGAACTTCGGACAGGGTGGGTGGCTACACCTTC.

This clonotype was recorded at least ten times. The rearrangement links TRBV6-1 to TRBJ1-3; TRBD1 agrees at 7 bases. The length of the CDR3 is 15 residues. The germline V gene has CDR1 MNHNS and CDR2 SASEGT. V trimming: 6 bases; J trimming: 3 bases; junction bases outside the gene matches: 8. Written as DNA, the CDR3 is TGTGCCAGCAGCCAACCGACAGGGCATGGAAACACCATATATTTT. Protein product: CASSQPTGHGNTIYF.

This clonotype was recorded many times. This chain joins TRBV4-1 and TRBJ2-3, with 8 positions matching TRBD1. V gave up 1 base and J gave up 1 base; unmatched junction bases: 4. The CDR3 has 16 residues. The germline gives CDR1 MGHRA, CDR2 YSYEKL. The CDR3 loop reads CASSQGDRGRTDTQYF. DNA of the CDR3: TGCGCCAGCAGCCAAGGCGACAGGGGTCGCACAGATACGCAGTATTTT.

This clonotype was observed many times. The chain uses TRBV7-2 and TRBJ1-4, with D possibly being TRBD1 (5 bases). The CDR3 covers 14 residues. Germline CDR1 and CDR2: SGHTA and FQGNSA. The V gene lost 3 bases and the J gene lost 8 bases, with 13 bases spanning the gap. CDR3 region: CASSLRGLREKLFF. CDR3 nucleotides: TGTGCCAGCAGCTTGCGGGGCTTGAGGGAAAAACTGTTTTTT.

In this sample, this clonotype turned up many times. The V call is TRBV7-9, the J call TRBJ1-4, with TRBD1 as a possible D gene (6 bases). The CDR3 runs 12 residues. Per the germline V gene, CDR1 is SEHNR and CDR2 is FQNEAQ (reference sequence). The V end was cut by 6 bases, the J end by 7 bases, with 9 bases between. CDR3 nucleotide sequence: TGTGCCAGCAGTCAGGACAGTGAAAAACTGTTTTTT. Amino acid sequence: CASSQDSEKLFF.

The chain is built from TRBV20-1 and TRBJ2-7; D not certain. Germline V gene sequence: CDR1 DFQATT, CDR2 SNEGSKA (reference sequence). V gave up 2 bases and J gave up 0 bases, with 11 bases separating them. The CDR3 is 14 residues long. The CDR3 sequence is CSARLWASSYEQYF. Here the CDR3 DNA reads TGCAGTGCTAGACTGTGGGCCAGCTCCTACGAGCAGTACTTC.